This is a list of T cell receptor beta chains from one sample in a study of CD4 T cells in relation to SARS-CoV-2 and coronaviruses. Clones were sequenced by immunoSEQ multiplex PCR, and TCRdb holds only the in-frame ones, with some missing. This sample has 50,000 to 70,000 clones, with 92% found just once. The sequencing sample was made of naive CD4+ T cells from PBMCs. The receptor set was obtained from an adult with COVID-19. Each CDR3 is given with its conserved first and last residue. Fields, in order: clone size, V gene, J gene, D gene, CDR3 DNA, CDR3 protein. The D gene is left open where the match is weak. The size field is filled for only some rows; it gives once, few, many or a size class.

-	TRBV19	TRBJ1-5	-	TGTGCCAGTAGTATAGCGGGACAGCCCCAGCATTTT	CASSIAGQPQHF
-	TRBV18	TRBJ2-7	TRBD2	TGTGCCAGCTCACCACTGCGGGAGGAGTTTGGGGAGCAGTACTTC	CASSPLREEFGEQYF
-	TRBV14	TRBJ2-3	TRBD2	TGTGCCAGCAGCCAAGACCCGGGCCCATGGGGACTAGGCGGAGATACGCAGTATTTT	CASSQDPGPWGLGGDTQYF
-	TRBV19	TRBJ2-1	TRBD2	TGTGCCAGTAACGGCGGGAGGCCCTACAATGAGCAGTTCTTC	CASNGGRPYNEQFF
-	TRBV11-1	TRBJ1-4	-	TGTGCCAGCAGTTCTCGAAGCCGGGACGGAAATGAAAAACTGTTTTTT	CASSSRSRDGNEKLFF
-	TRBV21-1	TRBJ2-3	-	TGTGCCAGCGGGACAACTAGCGGAAGGACAGATACGCAGTATTTT	CASGTTSGRTDTQYF
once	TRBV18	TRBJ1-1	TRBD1	TGTGCCAGCTCACCAACTCCAGTCTCAGGGGGCGGCACTGAAGCTTTCTTT	CASSPTPVSGGGTEAFF
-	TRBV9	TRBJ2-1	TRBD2	TGTGCCAGCAGCGTAGCCCGGGAGGGCTCCTACAATGAGCAGTTCTTC	CASSVAREGSYNEQFF
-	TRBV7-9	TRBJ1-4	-	TGTGCCAGCAGCCCCCTATCAGTGACTAATGAAAAACTGTTTTTT	CASSPLSVTNEKLFF
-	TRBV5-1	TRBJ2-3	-	TGCGCCAGCAGCTTGGGGGGGGCTGAAGATACGCAGTATTTT	CASSLGGAEDTQYF
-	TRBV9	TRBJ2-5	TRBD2	TGTGCCAGCAGCGGAGGGACTAACCAAGAGACCCAGTACTTC	CASSGGTNQETQYF
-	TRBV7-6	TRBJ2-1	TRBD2	TGTGCCAGCAGCTTAGCGACTAGCGGGGTAACCTACAATGAGCAGTTCTTC	CASSLATSGVTYNEQFF
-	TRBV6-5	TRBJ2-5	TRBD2	TGTGCCAGCAGTCCTCGGGACTACCCAGTATACTTC	CASSPRDYPVYF
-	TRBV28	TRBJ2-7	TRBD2	TGTGCCAGCAGTTTGGGCGGGAGGACCTACGAGCAGTACTTC	CASSLGGRTYEQYF
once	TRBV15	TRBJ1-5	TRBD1	TGTGCCACCAGCAGAGAAGGGCAGGGGGCTCGTCAGCCCCAGCATTTT	CATSREGQGARQPQHF
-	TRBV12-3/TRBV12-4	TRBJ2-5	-	TGTGCCAGCAGTCCGGGCAGGGGCGAGACCCAGTACTTC	CASSPGRGETQYF
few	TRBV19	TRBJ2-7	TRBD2	TGTGCCAGTAGTATGGACGGGAGGGCAGGTTACGAGCAGTACTTC	CASSMDGRAGYEQYF
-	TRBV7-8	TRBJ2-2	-	TGTGCCAGCAGCTTACTTGGGTTCACCGGGGAGCTGTTTTTT	CASSLLGFTGELFF
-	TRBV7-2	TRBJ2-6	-	TGTGCCAGCAGCTTACGGGAATCCGGGGCCAACGTCCTGACTTTC	CASSLRESGANVLTF
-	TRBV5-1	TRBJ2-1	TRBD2	TGCGCCAGCAGCCGAACCCCTAGCGGGAGCTCGGTGAATGAGCAGTTCTTC	CASSRTPSGSSVNEQFF
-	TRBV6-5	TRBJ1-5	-	TGTGCCAGCAGGACGGACCTTACTCAGCCCCAGCATTTT	CASRTDLTQPQHF
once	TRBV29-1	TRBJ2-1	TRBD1	TGCAGCTCTTTAGGGGGCGTGAGGAATGAGCAGTTCTTC	CSSLGGVRNEQFF
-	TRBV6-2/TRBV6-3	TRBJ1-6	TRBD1	TGTGCCAGCAGTTACCAACAGGGGAGCTCCTATAATTCACCCCTCCACTTT	CASSYQQGSSYNSPLHF
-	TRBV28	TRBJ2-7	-	TGTGCCAGCACATCGGACTACTCTACCTGGGGGCAGTACTTC	CASTSDYSTWGQYF
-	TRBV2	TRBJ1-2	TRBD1	TGTGCCAGCAGACGGACAGGTGATAACTATGGCTACACCTTC	CASRRTGDNYGYTF
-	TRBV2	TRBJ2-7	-	TGTGCCAGCAGGGGGGGCGGGACAGGACGACTAGCAGGTAGGGTCGAGCAGTACTTC	CASRGGGTGRLAGRVEQYF
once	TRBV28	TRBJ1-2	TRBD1	TGTGCCAGCAGTTCAAGGGACAGGGAATGGGGTGGCTACACCTTC	CASSSRDREWGGYTF
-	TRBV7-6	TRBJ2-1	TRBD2	TGTGCCAGCAGCTTAATAGTGGGGAGCCCGGGACTAGCGAGAGTAGTCTTC	CASSLIVGSPGLARVVF
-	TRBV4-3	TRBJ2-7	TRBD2	TGCGCCAGCAGCCAGGGGACTAGCGGGAGGGCCGGCGAGCAGTACTTC	CASSQGTSGRAGEQYF
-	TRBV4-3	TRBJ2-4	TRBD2	TGCGCCAGCAGCCAGCTAGCGGGAGCCAAAAACATTCAGTACTTC	CASSQLAGAKNIQYF
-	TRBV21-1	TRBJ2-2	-	TGTGCCAGCAGGGGAGTAGGCGTTTCGAACACCGGGGAGCTGTTTTTT	CASRGVGVSNTGELFF
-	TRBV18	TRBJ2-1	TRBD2	TGTGCCAGCTCACGCACGCCCGGGAGGGTGGATGAGCAGTTCTTC	CASSRTPGRVDEQFF
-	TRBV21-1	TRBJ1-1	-	TGTGCCAGCAGCAAAGCGGAAAAAGCGCTACTACCGAACACTGAAGCTTTCTTT	CASSKAEKALLPNTEAFF
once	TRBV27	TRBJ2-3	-	TGTGCCAGCAGTTTATCCCCCAGCGGTAGCACAGATACGCAGTATTTT	CASSLSPSGSTDTQYF
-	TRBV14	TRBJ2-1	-	TGTGCCACCGAATTGGGGCTAGCGAACTACAATGAGCAGTTCTTC	CATELGLANYNEQFF
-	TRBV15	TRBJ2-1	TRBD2	TGTGCCACCAGCGGGGGACTAAGGTACAATGAGCAGTTCTTC	CATSGGLRYNEQFF
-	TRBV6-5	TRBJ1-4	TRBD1	TGTGCCAGCAGACGTACAGGGGACCTTAATGAAAAACTGTTTTTT	CASRRTGDLNEKLFF
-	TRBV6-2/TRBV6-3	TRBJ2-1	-	TGTGCCAGCAGGCCTTATAAGGGTGAGCAGTTCTTC	CASRPYKGEQFF
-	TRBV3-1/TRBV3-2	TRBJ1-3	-	TGTGCCAGCAGCCAGGTTGCTTCTACTGGAAACACCATATATTTT	CASSQVASTGNTIYF
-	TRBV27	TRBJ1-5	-	TGTGCCAGCAGTCCCTACAGGGCGAATCAGCCCCAGCATTTT	CASSPYRANQPQHF